This TCR beta chain was sequenced for a study of blood T cell repertoires in COVID-19 (dated by TCRdb to 2018 to 2021). Describing the broader study: Samples from collaborators originated in the United States, Italy and Spain and spanned both the acute and convalescent phases of COVID-19. The material from the prospective study consisted of cDNA or gDNA derived from T cells, B-cell-depleted T cells, or PBMCs. Subjects who had been exposed to COVID-19, were actively infected with it, or had recovered from it provided the deeply sampled blood TCRbeta repertoires that made up the dataset. The repertoires were released in a freely available public database intended as a resource for research on the immune response to SARS-CoV-2. The samples were drawn from the first 160 participants of the ongoing ImmuneRACE study and from roughly 1,300 subjects provided by 6 global collaborators. A de-identified subject ID, COVID-19 status, age in years and sex were almost always included in the sample metadata. HLA class I and class II types, where available, came from metadata supplied by the sample provider rather than from assay-based typing. Study-wide conclusions, independent of this receptor: How much clinical and demographic metadata was included differed by source and by participant, and the metadata was provided uncurated.

Whole blood was collected in K2EDTA tubes by collaborating institutions according to the institutions' own protocols. For TCRbeta analysis, collaborator samples were shipped as frozen whole blood, as isolated PBMCs, or as DNA extracted from either sample type. Notes on this clone: What this receptor recognizes is not known. The sample holds no much larger clone one base away, and base qualities are not on file.

CDR1 and CDR2 were assigned from the germline V gene as ENHRY and SYGVKD. From the cysteine through the phenylalanine, the CDR3 covers 15 amino acids. The sequence is cut down to CDR3 DNA, 45 bases in frame from base 1. V sheds 4 bases and J sheds 1 base, leaving 13 bases between their ends. TCRbeta CDR3 regions were amplified from genomic DNA using the immunoSEQ Assay, a bias-controlled multiplex PCR. For the original study's pipeline: The number of nucleated cells in each sample was estimated from the amplification of reference gene primers within the assay. Sequence reads were collapsed and filtered to measure the absolute abundance of every unique TCRbeta CDR3 rearrangement. For each sample, productive Simpson clonality was calculated as the square root of Simpson's diversity index across productive rearrangements. In its TCRdb copy, this immuneACCESS table keeps in-frame sequences only and misses some clones. Where compared with another copy, unresolved V genes explain less than half of these, and the others have no known cause. V and J calls and clone size are given by that table; D and trimming were obtained from the DNA. The sample table holds around 100,000 clones, of which around 87% were seen once. The ten largest clones represent about 30% of the sample.

The sequenced sample was peripheral blood. The V and J genes are TRBV10-3 and TRBJ2-5, and perhaps TRBD2 as D gene, on 6 matching bases. This TCR was recovered from a woman of 80 years or more with acute or convalescent COVID-19. CDR3 sequence: CAISGGALGQETQYF. The nucleotide sequence is TGTGCCATCAGTGGCGGGGCCCTCGGCCAAGAGACCCAGTACTTC.